In its sample, the clone carrying this TCR beta chain was seen a few times. This sample is drawn from a study of blood T cell repertoires in COVID-19. The length of the CDR3 is 18 residues. Trimming at V came to 0 bases and at J to 0 bases, leaving 8 bases not matched to a gene. Looked up from germline, CDR1 is SGHTA and CDR2 is FQGNSA. TCRdb keeps only in-frame clones here, not all; method: immunoSEQ multiplex PCR. The table lists 130,000 to 150,000 clones, roughly 84% of them singletons. A PCR-confirmed or clinician-diagnosed COVID-19 case had contacted exposed participants within 2 weeks of entry. This clonotype was sampled from a woman aged 45-59 years who had been exposed to COVID-19. V and J are TRBV7-2 and TRBJ2-3; 8 bases fit TRBD2. The sample taken for sequencing was PBMCs or T cells enriched from blood (not recorded which). The CDR3 nucleotides read TGTGCCAGCAGCTTAGCGCGACGGGGGGGTTACAGCACAGATACGCAGTATTTT. Translation gives CASSLARRGGYSTDTQYF.